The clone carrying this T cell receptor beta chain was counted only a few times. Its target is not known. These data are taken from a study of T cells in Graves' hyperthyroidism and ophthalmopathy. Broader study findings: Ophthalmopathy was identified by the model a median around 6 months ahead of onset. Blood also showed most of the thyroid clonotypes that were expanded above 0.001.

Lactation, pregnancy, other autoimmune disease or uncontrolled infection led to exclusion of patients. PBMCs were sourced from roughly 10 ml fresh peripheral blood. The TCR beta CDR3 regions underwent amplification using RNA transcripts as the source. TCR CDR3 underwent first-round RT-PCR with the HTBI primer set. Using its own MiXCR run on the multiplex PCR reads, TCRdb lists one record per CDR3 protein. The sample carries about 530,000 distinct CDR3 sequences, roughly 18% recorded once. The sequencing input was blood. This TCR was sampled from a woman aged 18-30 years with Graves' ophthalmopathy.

In DNA form, the CDR3 reads TGTGCCAGCAGCCAATTGGACAGTTTCAATCAGCCCCAGCATTTT. This translates into CASSQLDSFNQPQHF. The V gene is TRBV6-1, the J gene TRBJ1-5; a possible D gene is TRBD1 (6 bases). The V gene's germline CDR1 is MNHNS and CDR2 SASEGT. Deletions cut 6 bases from V and 3 bases from J, with 15 bases between. This CDR3 has 15 amino acids.